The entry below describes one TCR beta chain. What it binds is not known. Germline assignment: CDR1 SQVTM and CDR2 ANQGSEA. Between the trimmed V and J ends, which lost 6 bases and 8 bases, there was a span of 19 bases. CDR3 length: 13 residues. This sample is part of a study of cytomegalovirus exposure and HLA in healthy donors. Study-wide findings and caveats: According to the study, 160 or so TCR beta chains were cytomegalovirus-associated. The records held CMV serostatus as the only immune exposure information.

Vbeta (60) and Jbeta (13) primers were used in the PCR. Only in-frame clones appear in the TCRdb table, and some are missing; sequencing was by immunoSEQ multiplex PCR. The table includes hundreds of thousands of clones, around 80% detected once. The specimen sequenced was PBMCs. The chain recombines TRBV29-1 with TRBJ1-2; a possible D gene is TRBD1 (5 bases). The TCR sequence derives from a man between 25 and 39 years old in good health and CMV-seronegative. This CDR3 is CSVAEGTIRGYTF. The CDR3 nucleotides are TGCAGCGTCGCAGAGGGGACTATTAGGGGCTACACCTTC.